The 25 T cell receptor beta chains listed next were all sequenced from one sample in a study of T cell clonotyping in hematopoietic cell transplantation. Data came from immunoSEQ multiplex PCR; TCRdb stores just in-frame clones and leaves some out. The table lists roughly 15,000 clones, around three fifths of them singletons. The sequenced material came from PBMCs. These receptors were collected from a human donor who either received an allogeneic hematopoietic cell transplant for a myeloid malignancy or was a related donor (not recorded which). Some clones in this sample may be carry-over from other donors' samples.

CDR3 DNA sequence: TGTGCCTGGAGTTTGCGGTACGAGCAGTACTTC. Its translation is CAWSLRYEQYF. J is TRBJ2-7 and V is TRBV30, with no clear D. V dropped 2 bases and J dropped 4 bases, with 6 bases sitting between them. Germline CDR1 GTSNPN, CDR2 SVGIG (reference sequence). CDR3 size: 11 residues.

With regard to this clone: Germline and junction disagree at one end, which may indicate a read error. CDR3 bases: TGCGCCAGCAGCTCCCACAGGGACCACGAGCAGTACTTC. It codes for CASSSHRDHEQYF. The chain uses TRBV28 and TRBJ2-5; D might be TRBD1 (6 bases). The J call may be incorrect, as the DNA end agrees better with TRBJ2-7. The V gene's germline CDR1 is MDHEN and CDR2 SYDVKM. This CDR3 is built from 13 residues.

The J gene is TRBJ2-3, the V gene TRBV28; 7 bases are shared with TRBD2. V dropped 6 bases and J dropped 3; count of bases not matched to a gene: 12. CDR3 length: 16 residues. Germline loops: CDR1 MDHEN, CDR2 SYDVKM. The CDR3 DNA is TGTGCCAGCAGCCCGACCGGGACTACGGCAACAGATACGCAGTATTTT. Protein: CASSPTGTTATDTQYF.

The chain has TRBV5-6 and TRBJ1-3, with D perhaps matching TRBD1 (5 bases). The CDR3 covers 17 residues. CDR1 and CDR2 (germline): SGHDT, YYEEEE. The V and J ends lost 0 bases and 2 bases respectively, with 15 bases between them. CDR3 nucleotides: TGTGCCAGCAGCTTGGAATACCCCTGGGGCACTGGAAACACCATATATTTT. Its translation: CASSLEYPWGTGNTIYF.

This rearrangement joins TRBV7-8 to TRBJ2-7; 10 positions match TRBD2. CDR1 is SGHVS, CDR2 FQNEAQ, per germline. The CDR3 totals 16 residues. V was pared by 6 bases and J by 7 bases, with 15 bases of the junction left unmatched. The CDR3: CASSPRGQRGGGEQYF. The CDR3, as DNA: TGTGCCAGCAGTCCCCGAGGCCAGCGGGGGGGCGGGGAGCAGTACTTC.

This clone was detected once. CDR3 DNA: TGTGCCAGCAGTGAATTGGCAGGGGCTACTAACGAGCCCCAGCATTTT. As protein: CASSELAGATNEPQHF. The genes are TRBV25-1 and TRBJ1-5; possibly TRBD1 for D (6 bases). Per germline, CDR1 MGHDK and CDR2 SYGVNS. The CDR3 runs 16 residues. V lost 1 base to trimming and J lost 8 bases, with 18 bases between them.

J is TRBJ2-4 and V is TRBV29-1; a weak D match, TRBD2 (6 bases). The CDR3 consists of 14 residues. From germline, CDR1 is SQVTM and CDR2 ANQGSEA. V was clipped by 2 bases and J by 12 bases, with 20 bases between them. Here the CDR3 reads CSVELWRGGSGQYF. DNA for the CDR3: TGCAGCGTTGAATTGTGGCGTGGAGGGAGCGGTCAGTACTTC.

This clone counts as medium-sized. The genes are TRBV4-1 and TRBJ1-5; D not resolved. The length of the CDR3 is 13 residues. Germline CDR1 reads MGHRA; CDR2 reads YSYEKL. V was cut by 1 base and J by 5 bases, with 6 bases left in between. For the CDR3, the DNA is TGCGCCAGCAGCCAAGCCCCTTATCAGCCCCAGCATTTT. Translation: CASSQAPYQPQHF.

The chain combines TRBV6-1 with TRBJ2-4, with a possible D match to TRBD1 (6 bases). The CDR3 contains 13 residues. The ends were cut back, 2 bases at V and 14 bases at J, with 16 bases in the middle. Germline V lookup: CDR1 MNHNS, CDR2 SASEGT. The CDR3 loop is CASSELQGLHEYF. The DNA of the CDR3 is TGTGCCAGCAGTGAACTTCAGGGGTTACACGAGTACTTC.

CDR3 bases: TGCAGCGTAAAAACAGGGTCAACCTACGAGCAGTACTTC. This codes for CSVKTGSTYEQYF. The chain combines TRBV29-1 with TRBJ2-7, with D perhaps matching TRBD1 (6 bases). CDR3 size: 13 residues. The germline gives CDR1 SQVTM, CDR2 ANQGSEA. Trimming took 6 bases from V and 2 from J, leaving 14 bases between them.

The chain uses TRBV9 and TRBJ2-1, with no clear D. Germline V gives CDR1 SGDLS, CDR2 YYNGEE. Trimming took 3 bases from V and 0 from J, leaving 4 bases between them. The CDR3 consists of 13 residues. The CDR3 nucleotides are TGTGCCAGCAGCGGTAGCTCCTACAATGAGCAGTTCTTC. Protein product: CASSGSSYNEQFF.

The chain joins TRBV6-6 to TRBJ2-2; D possibly uses TRBD1 or TRBD2 (5 bases each). The CDR3 loop spans 13 amino acids. CDR1 is MNHNY, CDR2 SVGAGI, per germline (reference sequence). V was cut by 1 base and J by 6 bases, with 6 bases left in between. The CDR3 spells CASSYLGAGELFF. The DNA of the CDR3 is TGTGCCAGCAGTTACTTGGGGGCCGGGGAGCTGTTTTTT.

The chain has TRBV9 and TRBJ1-4; D is undetermined. V was clipped by 2 bases and J by 3 bases, with 8 bases between them. In germline, CDR1 is SGDLS, CDR2 YYNGEE. This CDR3 comprises 14 residues. The CDR3 protein is CASSVGTANEKLFF. CDR3 sequence (DNA): TGTGCCAGCAGCGTTGGCACGGCTAATGAAAAACTGTTTTTT.

The sample holds one count of this clone. The rearrangement uses TRBV30 and TRBJ1-6; no firm D call. Trimming left V 3 bases short and J 1 base short, with 4 bases between. CDR1 and CDR2 from the germline V gene are GTSNPN and SVGIG (reference sequence). The CDR3 loop spans 13 amino acids. The CDR3 nucleotides are TGTGCCTGGAGAGGTTCCTATAATTCACCCCTCCACTTT. Its protein is CAWRGSYNSPLHF.

J is TRBJ1-4 and V is TRBV19; unclear D gene. The germline V gene has CDR1 LNHDA and CDR2 SQIVND (reference sequence). V gave up 5 bases and J gave up 0 bases, with 10 bases separating them. The CDR3 sequence is 15 residues long. CDR3 coding DNA: TGTGCCAGTAGTCTGAGATCTGCAACTAATGAAAAACTGTTTTTT. It yields the protein CASSLRSATNEKLFF.

The chain couples TRBV10-3 to TRBJ1-5; D unresolved. V was trimmed by 3 bases and J by 5 bases, leaving 8 bases between them. The CDR3 totals 13 residues. Looked up from germline, CDR1 is ENHRY and CDR2 is SYGVKD. The CDR3 DNA is TGTGCCATCAGTGATGGGGAGCATCAGCCCCAGCATTTT. Its protein product is CAISDGEHQPQHF.

V is TRBV30 and J is TRBJ1-5; D gene uncertain. CDR1 and CDR2 (germline): GTSNPN, SVGIG (reference sequence). Trimming removed 2 bases at V and 5 bases at J, with 10 bases between. The CDR3 runs 13 residues. The CDR3 DNA sequence: TGTGCCTGGAGTCGAGGGTATGATCAGCCCCAGCATTTT. Residues: CAWSRGYDQPQHF.

The chain links TRBV7-8 to TRBJ1-5, with 7 positions matching TRBD1. Per germline, CDR1 SGHVS and CDR2 FQNEAQ. There are 14 residues in the CDR3. The V gene end was trimmed by 2 bases and the J gene end by 4 bases; junction bases not matched to a gene: 2. Written as DNA, the CDR3 is TGTGCCAGCAGCTTAAACAGGGGTAATCAGCCCCAGCATTTT. This translates into CASSLNRGNQPQHF.

As DNA, the CDR3 is TGTGCCATCAGGGATGCAGGCGGCACTGAAGCTTTCTTT. It specifies CAIRDAGGTEAFF. The chain uses TRBV10-3 and TRBJ1-1, with D uncertain. With 6 bases removed from V and 4 bases from J, the gap between germline ends came to 12 bases. Germline CDR1 ENHRY, CDR2 SYGVKD. The CDR3 consists of 13 residues.

The rearrangement uses TRBV29-1 and TRBJ1-2, with D possibly TRBD1 on 6 matching bases. The CDR3 is made up of 12 amino acids. With 5 bases removed from V and 8 bases from J, the gap between germline ends came to 15 bases. Germline V gene lookup returns CDR1 SQVTM and CDR2 ANQGSEA. For the CDR3, the DNA is TGCAGCGTTTTAAACAGGGTGGAAGGCTACACCTTC. The encoded protein is CSVLNRVEGYTF.

The sample holds a few counts of this clone. This chain joins TRBV10-1 and TRBJ1-5, with unresolved D. Per germline, CDR1 WNHNN and CDR2 SYGVQD (reference sequence). CDR3 length: 12 residues. The ends were cut back, 1 base at V and 5 bases at J, with 3 bases in the middle. CDR3 in amino acids: CASSEYYQPQHF. The CDR3 nucleotides are TGCGCCAGCAGTGAGTATTATCAGCCCCAGCATTTT.

The chain recombines TRBV6-5 with TRBJ2-7; no clear D gene. Germline CDR1 is MNHEY and CDR2 is SVGAGI. Trimming left V 2 bases short and J 5 bases short, with 13 bases between. This CDR3 spans 14 amino acids. CDR3 DNA sequence: TGTGCCAGCAGTTACCCGGGCCCCGGTAACGAGCAGTACTTC. This gives the protein CASSYPGPGNEQYF.

J is TRBJ1-5 and V is TRBV6-1; 7 bases are a match to TRBD1. The trim removed 2 bases at V and 0 bases at J, leaving 7 bases unmatched. Germline assignment: CDR1 MNHNS and CDR2 SASEGT. The CDR3 contains 17 residues. The DNA for the CDR3 is TGTGCCAGCAGTGAATGGGGCAGGGGGTATAGCAATCAGCCCCAGCATTTT. Amino acids: CASSEWGRGYSNQPQHF.

The rearrangement links TRBV5-1 to TRBJ2-5; weak D call: TRBD1 (6 bases). Germline loops: CDR1 SGHRS, CDR2 YFSETQ. V dropped 4 bases and J dropped 3 bases, with 22 bases sitting between them. This CDR3 is 17 amino acids long. The CDR3 is CASSHLQYRVEEETQYF. In nucleotides, the CDR3 is TGCGCCAGCAGCCACCTACAATACAGGGTAGAGGAAGAGACCCAGTACTTC.

The chain uses TRBV5-6 and TRBJ1-6; D is ambiguous. This CDR3 has 14 residues. Between the trimmed V and J ends, which lost 2 bases and 10 bases, there was a span of 13 bases. From germline, CDR1 is SGHDT and CDR2 YYEEEE. The CDR3 loop is CASSLGQAGSPLHF. CDR3 DNA: TGTGCCAGCAGCTTAGGGCAGGCTGGGTCACCCCTCCACTTT.